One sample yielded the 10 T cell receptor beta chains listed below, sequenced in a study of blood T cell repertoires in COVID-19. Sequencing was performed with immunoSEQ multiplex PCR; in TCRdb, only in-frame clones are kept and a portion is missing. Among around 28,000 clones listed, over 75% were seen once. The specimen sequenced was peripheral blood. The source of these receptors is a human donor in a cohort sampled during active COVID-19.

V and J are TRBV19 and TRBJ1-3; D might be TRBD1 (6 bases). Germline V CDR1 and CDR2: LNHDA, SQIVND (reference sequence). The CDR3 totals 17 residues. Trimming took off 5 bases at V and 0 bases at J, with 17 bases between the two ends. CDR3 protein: CASSVGDNAFSGNTIYF. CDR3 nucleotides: TGTGCCAGTAGTGTTGGGGACAATGCTTTCTCTGGAAACACCATATATTTT.

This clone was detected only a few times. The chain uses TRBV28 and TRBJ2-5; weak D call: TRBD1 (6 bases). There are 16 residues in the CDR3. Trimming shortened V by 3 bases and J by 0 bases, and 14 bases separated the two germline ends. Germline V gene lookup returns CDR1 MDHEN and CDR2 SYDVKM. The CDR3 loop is CASSFVLGADQETQYF. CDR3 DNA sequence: TGTGCCAGCAGTTTTGTGCTGGGGGCGGACCAAGAGACCCAGTACTTC.

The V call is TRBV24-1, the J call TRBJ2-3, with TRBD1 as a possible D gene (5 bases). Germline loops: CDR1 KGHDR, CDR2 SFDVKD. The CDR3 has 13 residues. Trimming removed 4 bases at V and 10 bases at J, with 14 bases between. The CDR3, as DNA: TGTGCCACCAGTGACACTGGCAGGGCGTCGCAGTATTTT. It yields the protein CATSDTGRASQYF.

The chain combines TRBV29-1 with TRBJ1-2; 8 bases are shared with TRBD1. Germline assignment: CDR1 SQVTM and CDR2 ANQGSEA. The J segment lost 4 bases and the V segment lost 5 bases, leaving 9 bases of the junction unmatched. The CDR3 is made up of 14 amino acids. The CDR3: CSVYSGGESYGYTF. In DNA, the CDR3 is TGCAGCGTTTACTCAGGGGGCGAAAGCTATGGCTACACCTTC.

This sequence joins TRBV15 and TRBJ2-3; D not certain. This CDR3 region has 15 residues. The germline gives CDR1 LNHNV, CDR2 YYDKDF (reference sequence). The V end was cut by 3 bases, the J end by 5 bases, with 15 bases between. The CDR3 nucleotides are TGTGCCACCAGCAGGCCTGGAGTGGCTGGAGATACGCAGTATTTT. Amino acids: CATSRPGVAGDTQYF.

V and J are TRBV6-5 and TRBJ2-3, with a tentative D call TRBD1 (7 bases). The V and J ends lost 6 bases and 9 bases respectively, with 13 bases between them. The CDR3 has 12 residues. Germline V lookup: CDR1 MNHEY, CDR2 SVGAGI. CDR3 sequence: CASRNRGGTQYF. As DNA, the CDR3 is TGTGCCAGCAGGAACAGGGGAGGCACGCAGTATTTT.

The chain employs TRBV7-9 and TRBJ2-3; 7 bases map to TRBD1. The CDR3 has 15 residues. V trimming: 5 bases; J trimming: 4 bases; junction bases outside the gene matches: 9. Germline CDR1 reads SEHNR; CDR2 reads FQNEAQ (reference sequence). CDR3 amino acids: CASSPGQYLADTQYF. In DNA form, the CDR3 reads TGTGCCAGCAGCCCGGGACAGTATTTGGCAGATACGCAGTATTTT.

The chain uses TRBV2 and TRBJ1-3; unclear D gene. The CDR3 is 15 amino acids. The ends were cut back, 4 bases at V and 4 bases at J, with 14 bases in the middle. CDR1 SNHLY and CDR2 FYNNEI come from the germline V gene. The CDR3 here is CASSVGRREGNTIYF. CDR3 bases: TGTGCCAGCAGTGTTGGCAGGCGGGAGGGAAACACCATATATTTT.

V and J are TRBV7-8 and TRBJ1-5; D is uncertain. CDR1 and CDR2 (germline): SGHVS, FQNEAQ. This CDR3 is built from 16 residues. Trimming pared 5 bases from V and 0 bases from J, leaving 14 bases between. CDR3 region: CASSPEAKNSNQPQHF. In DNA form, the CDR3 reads TGTGCCAGCAGCCCAGAGGCCAAAAATAGCAATCAGCCCCAGCATTTT.

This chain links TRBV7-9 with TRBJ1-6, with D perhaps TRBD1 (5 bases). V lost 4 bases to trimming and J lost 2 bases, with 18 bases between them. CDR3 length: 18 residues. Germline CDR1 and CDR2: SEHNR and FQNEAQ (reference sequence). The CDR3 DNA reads TGTGCCAGCAGCTCCAGCCGTTCTAGGGGCGCCTATAATTCACCCCTCCACTTT. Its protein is CASSSSRSRGAYNSPLHF.